A single sample is the source of the 22 T cell receptor beta chains below, sequenced in a study of technical replicates of blood from a few donors (dated by TCRdb to about 2017). The library was prepared using the immunoSEQ multiplex PCR assay. The source is immuneACCESS, and TCRdb retained only in-frame sequences with V and J called. Part of the clones is not carried over; for the studies checked, unresolved V genes explain less than half of this, and the remainder is unexplained. The sample table contains over 55,000 clones; only one count was recorded for nearly 98% of them. The biggest ten clones account for over 0.2% of the sample. The sequencing sample was made of T cells isolated from PBMCs. The receptor set was obtained from a human donor in good health.

The V call is TRBV11-1, the J call TRBJ2-1, with a weak D call TRBD1 (7 bases). Germline CDR1 is SGHAT and CDR2 is FQDESV (reference sequence). Trimming took off 0 bases at V and 10 bases at J, with 22 bases between the two ends. There are 17 residues in the CDR3. The CDR3 reads CASSLARGTVGFLEQFF. CDR3 coding DNA: TGTGCCAGCAGCTTAGCTCGGGGGACAGTAGGATTTTTGGAGCAGTTCTTC.

The chain combines TRBV13 with TRBJ2-5, with 11 bases that match TRBD2. The CDR3 consists of 15 residues. V trimming: 3 bases; J trimming: 3 bases; junction bases outside the gene matches: 3. Looked up from germline, CDR1 is PRHDT and CDR2 is FYEKMQ (reference sequence). CDR3 DNA sequence: TGTGCCAGCAGCTTGACTAGCGGGACGGAAGAGACCCAGTACTTC. It is translated as CASSLTSGTEETQYF.

This clone was counted a single time. The chain has TRBV28 and TRBJ2-7; D call uncertain. The V end lost 8 bases, the J end lost 0 bases, and 8 bases lay between the germline ends. The CDR3 is 12 amino acids. CDR1 is MDHEN, CDR2 SYDVKM, per germline. CDR3 in amino acids: CASVSGSYEQYF. For the CDR3, the DNA is TGTGCCAGCGTTTCGGGCTCCTACGAGCAGTACTTC.

This chain links TRBV2 with TRBJ1-4; D perhaps matches TRBD1 (5 bases). The CDR3 runs to 17 residues. V lost 4 bases, J lost 5 bases, and 20 bases lay in between. The germline gives CDR1 SNHLY, CDR2 FYNNEI. CDR3 loop: CASSVVPVGGANEKLFF. The CDR3 nucleotides are TGTGCCAGCAGTGTGGTTCCGGTGGGGGGTGCCAATGAAAAACTGTTTTTT.

This rearrangement joins TRBV5-1 to TRBJ2-7; maybe TRBD2 (5 bases). The CDR3 spans 15 residues. V was trimmed by 4 bases and J by 1 base, leaving 15 bases between them. Germline CDR1 reads SGHRS; CDR2 reads YFSETQ. The chain's CDR3 is CASSLGVEVSYEQYF. CDR3 nucleotides: TGCGCCAGCAGCCTCGGGGTAGAAGTATCCTACGAGCAGTACTTC.

V is TRBV5-1 and J is TRBJ2-3, with TRBD2 as a possible D gene (6 bases). From germline, CDR1 is SGHRS and CDR2 YFSETQ. V was shortened by 0 bases and J by 2 bases, with 13 bases between the two germline ends. The CDR3 contains 16 residues. The CDR3 DNA follows: TGCGCCAGCAGCTTGGATGCGGGGACCACCACAGATACGCAGTATTTT. Translating it yields CASSLDAGTTTDTQYF.

The V gene is TRBV11-2, the J gene TRBJ2-3; D is possibly TRBD2 (6 bases). The V gene's germline CDR1 is SGHAT and CDR2 FQNNGV. The CDR3 length is 15 residues. Trimming removed 3 bases from V and 0 bases from J, with 10 bases in between. The CDR3 is CASSLGGTSTDTQYF. Here the CDR3 DNA reads TGTGCCAGCAGCTTGGGGGGAACTAGCACAGATACGCAGTATTTT.

The genes are TRBV16 and TRBJ2-7, with D unclear. The ends were cut back, 4 bases at V and 5 bases at J, with 9 bases in the middle. Germline V CDR1 and CDR2: KGHSY, FQNENV. The CDR3 runs to 12 residues. The CDR3 DNA is TGTGCCAGCAGCCCCTTTCTCCACGAGCAGTACTTC. Its protein product is CASSPFLHEQYF. The entire variable domain, with the rest obtained from reference TRBV16 and TRBJ2-7, is as follows: GEEVAQTPKHLVRGEGQKAKLYCAPIKGHSYVFWYQQVLKNEFKFLISFQNENVFDETGMPKERFSAKCLPNSPCSLEIQATKLEDSAVYFCASSPFLHEQYFGPGTRLTVT.

This chain joins TRBV4-1 and TRBJ1-1; possibly TRBD1 for D (5 bases). V was pared by 6 bases and J by 4 bases, with 15 bases between. The CDR3 totals 14 residues. Germline-derived CDR1 and CDR2 are MGHRA and YSYEKL. The CDR3 bases are TGCGCCAGCAGACCCGGGACTTCGGGCACTGAAGCTTTCTTT. It yields the protein CASRPGTSGTEAFF.

The CDR3 reads CASSYSTGTGAFSRYF. The CDR3 DNA is TGTGCCAGCAGTTACTCGACGGGGACAGGAGCTTTTTCAAGATACTTC. This chain connects TRBV6-5 to TRBJ2-7; 8 bases are a match to TRBD1. V gave up 0 bases and J gave up 13 bases; unmatched junction bases: 17. The CDR3 length is 16 residues. Germline assignment: CDR1 MNHEY and CDR2 SVGAGI.

The V and J genes are TRBV6-5 and TRBJ1-2; a weak D match, TRBD1 (5 bases). CDR1 and CDR2 from the germline V gene are MNHEY and SVGAGI. V shed 2 bases and J shed 5 bases, with 15 bases lying between them. The CDR3 has 15 amino acids. The CDR3 DNA reads as TGTGCCAGCAGTTACGTCCCGGGGGAAGAATATGGCTACACCTTC. It codes for CASSYVPGEEYGYTF.

The genes are TRBV7-9 and TRBJ2-5, with 8 positions matching TRBD1. Germline CDR1 SEHNR, CDR2 FQNEAQ (reference sequence). The V and J ends lost 2 bases and 1 base, in that order; junction bases with no gene match: 3. This CDR3 region has 15 residues. The DNA for the CDR3 is TGTGCCAGCAGCTTATTGGACAGGGCCCAAGAGACCCAGTACTTC. Translation: CASSLLDRAQETQYF. Supplemented by reference TRBV7-9 and TRBJ2-5, the full variable domain reads DTGVSQNPRHKITKRGQNVTFRCDPISEHNRLYWYRQTLGQGPEFLTYFQNEAQLEKSRLLSDRFSAERPKGSFSTLEIQRTEQGDSAMYLCASSLLDRAQETQYFGPGTRLLVL.

The rearrangement joins TRBV28 to TRBJ1-1; no reliable D call. Germline V gene sequence: CDR1 MDHEN, CDR2 SYDVKM. The V end lost 4 bases, the J end lost 0 bases, and 15 bases lay between the germline ends. The CDR3 length is 16 residues. This chain's CDR3 is CASSSAEGSLNTEAFF. The CDR3 DNA reads TGTGCCAGCAGTTCTGCGGAAGGGAGCCTGAACACTGAAGCTTTCTTT.

This sequence joins TRBV11-2 and TRBJ2-1, with D possibly matching TRBD1 (5 bases). The CDR3 spans 17 residues. V shed 1 base and J shed 4 bases, with 17 bases lying between them. Germline CDR1 and CDR2: SGHAT and FQNNGV. CDR3 coding DNA: TGTGCCAGCAGCTTAGCGAAAAGAGGACGGACATACAATGAGCAGTTCTTC. It specifies CASSLAKRGRTYNEQFF.

The CDR3 nucleotides are TGTGCCAGCAGCTTAGTAAGGGAGGAAAACTATGGCTACACCTTC. It encodes CASSLVREENYGYTF. The chain employs TRBV7-9 and TRBJ1-2; D is uncertain. This CDR3 region has 15 residues. V lost 1 base and J lost 2, with 11 bases in between. Germline values: CDR1 SEHNR, CDR2 FQNEAQ (reference sequence).

This clone is a singleton in its sample. The V and J genes are TRBV2 and TRBJ2-1; 8 nucleotides agree with TRBD1. Looked up from germline, CDR1 is SNHLY and CDR2 is FYNNEI. With 0 bases clipped from V and 2 bases from J, the junction kept 0 bases outside the gene matches. CDR3 size: 15 residues. DNA for the CDR3: TGTGCCAGCAGTGAAGCGGGACAGGCCTACAATGAGCAGTTCTTC. The encoded protein is CASSEAGQAYNEQFF.

The chain employs TRBV6-1 and TRBJ2-3; TRBD1 matches at 8 bases. Germline V gene data show CDR1 as MNHNS and CDR2 as SASEGT. Germline trimming cut 9 bases from V and 2 bases from J; bases unmatched to any gene: 10. The CDR3 runs to 15 residues. In nucleotides, the CDR3 is TGTGCCAGAAACTACAGGGGGTCGGACACAGATACGCAGTATTTT. It specifies CARNYRGSDTDTQYF.

This chain joins TRBV27 and TRBJ1-2; 10 positions match TRBD1. The CDR3 has 14 residues. V lost 6 bases and J lost 3; bases outside the gene matches: 4. Germline CDR1 and CDR2: MNHEY and SMNVEV (reference sequence). The CDR3 bases are TGTGCCAGCAGGAGGACAGGGGGGGACTATGGCTACACCTTC. Protein product: CASRRTGGDYGYTF.

DNA of the CDR3: TGTGCCAGCAGTTTGTATTCCGGGACAATCCAAGAGACCCAGTACTTC. Its protein is CASSLYSGTIQETQYF. V and J are TRBV27 and TRBJ2-5; D is possibly TRBD1 (6 bases). V was pared by 3 bases and J by 1 base, with 15 bases between. The CDR3 is 16 residues long. In germline, CDR1 is MNHEY, CDR2 SMNVEV (reference sequence).

The J gene is TRBJ2-2, the V gene TRBV28, with D perhaps TRBD2 (5 bases). Per the germline V gene, CDR1 is MDHEN and CDR2 is SYDVKM. The CDR3 covers 12 residues. V was clipped by 10 bases and J by 6 bases, with 12 bases between them. The CDR3 sequence: CAIRRGPGELFF. The DNA of the CDR3 is TGTGCCATCAGGCGAGGGCCCGGGGAGCTGTTTTTT.

The rearrangement uses TRBV7-2 and TRBJ2-5, with 11 bases lining up with TRBD2. Unmatched junction bases numbered 12, after V lost 5 bases and J lost 4 bases. The CDR3 has 17 residues. Germline CDR1 and CDR2: SGHTA and FQGNSA. CDR3 coding DNA: TGTGCCAGCAGCGCACGAGGGACTAGCGGTTTGGGAGAGACCCAGTACTTC. It yields the protein CASSARGTSGLGETQYF. Based on the CDR3 plus reference TRBV7-2 and TRBJ2-5, the full variable domain is GAGVSQSPSNKVTEKGKDVELRCDPISGHTALYWYRQSLGQGLEFLIYFQGNSAPDKSGLPSDRFSAERTGGSVSTLTIQRTQQEDSAVYLCASSARGTSGLGETQYFGPGTRLLVL.

This clone appeared once. This chain connects TRBV7-9 to TRBJ2-7; the match to TRBD2 covers 13 bases. V lost 4 bases, J lost 7 bases, and 10 bases stayed unmatched. This CDR3 is built from 16 residues. Germline V gene data show CDR1 as SEHNR and CDR2 as FQNEAQ (reference sequence). CDR3 loop: CASSWTSGSRSGEQYF. The CDR3, as DNA: TGTGCCAGCAGCTGGACTAGCGGGAGTAGGTCGGGAGAGCAGTACTTC.